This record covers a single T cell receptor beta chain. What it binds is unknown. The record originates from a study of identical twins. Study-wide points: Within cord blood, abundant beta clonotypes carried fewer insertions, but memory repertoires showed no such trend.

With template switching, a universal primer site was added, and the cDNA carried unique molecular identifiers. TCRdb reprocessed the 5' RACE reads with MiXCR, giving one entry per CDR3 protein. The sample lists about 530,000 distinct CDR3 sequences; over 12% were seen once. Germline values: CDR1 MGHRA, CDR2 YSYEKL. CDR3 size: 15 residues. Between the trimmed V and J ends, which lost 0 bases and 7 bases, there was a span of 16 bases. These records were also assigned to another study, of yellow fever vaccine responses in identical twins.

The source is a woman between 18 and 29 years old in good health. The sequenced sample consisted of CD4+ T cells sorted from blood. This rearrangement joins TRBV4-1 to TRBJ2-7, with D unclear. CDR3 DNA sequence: TGCGCCAGCAGCCAAGATCTTAGGGTCAACTGGGAGCAGTACTTC. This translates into CASSQDLRVNWEQYF.